One sample yielded the 9 T cell receptor beta chains listed below, sequenced in a study of shared clonotypes between healthy human individuals. Profiled with immunoSEQ multiplex PCR; TCRdb holds only in-frame clones, not every one. The data hold more than 550,000 clones, with over 60% observed a single time. Sequencing was performed on memory CD4+ T cells sorted from blood. Subset specified: CD45RA-negative fraction. These TCRs come from a woman aged 30 to 39 in good health.

This clone was observed a handful of times. The CDR3: CASSFPGSNEQFF. The CDR3 nucleotides read TGTGCCAGCAGCTTCCCGGGGTCCAATGAGCAGTTCTTC. V is TRBV11-2 and J is TRBJ2-1; possible D gene TRBD2, 5 bases. CDR1 and CDR2 from the germline V gene are SGHAT and FQNNGV. This CDR3 spans 13 amino acids. V shed 3 bases and J shed 6 bases, with 9 bases lying between them.

The CDR3 sequence is CASSLGTRGRPNTGELFF. CDR3 DNA: TGCGCCAGCAGCCTCGGGACACGCGGGAGACCGAACACCGGGGAGCTGTTTTTT. V usage is TRBV4-1 and J usage is TRBJ2-2; perhaps TRBD2 as D (7 bases). CDR3 length equals 18 residues. The germline gives CDR1 MGHRA, CDR2 YSYEKL. V dropped 4 bases and J dropped 0 bases, with 18 bases sitting between them.

This chain uses TRBV28 with TRBJ2-7; 8 bases align to TRBD1. This CDR3 is built from 14 residues. Germline CDR1 MDHEN, CDR2 SYDVKM. Losses at the gene ends were 2 bases for V and 7 bases for J; bases not matched to a gene: 7. CDR3 amino acids: CASSLTRTGKEQYF. DNA of the CDR3: TGTGCCAGCAGTTTAACCAGGACAGGGAAAGAGCAGTACTTC.

The chain is built from TRBV10-1 and TRBJ2-1; TRBD2 aligns across 13 bases. From germline, CDR1 is WNHNN and CDR2 SYGVQD (reference sequence). After removal of 3 bases from V and 0 bases from J, the junction contained 8 bases not matched to a gene. The CDR3 spans 19 residues. CDR3 in DNA: TGCGCCAGCAGTGATCCGGGGACTAGCGGGAAAAGCTCCTACAATGAGCAGTTCTTC. Protein product: CASSDPGTSGKSSYNEQFF.

This clone has a handful of counts. The CDR3 nucleotides read TGTGCCAGCAGCATCGGGGGCTACGAGCAGTACTTC. This translates into CASSIGGYEQYF. J is TRBJ2-7 and V is TRBV7-2; a weak D match, TRBD2 (6 bases). Germline V lookup: CDR1 SGHTA, CDR2 FQGNSA. The CDR3 contains 12 residues. Deletions cut 5 bases from V and 3 bases from J, with 8 bases between.

This rearrangement joins TRBV11-3 to TRBJ2-1; the match to TRBD1 covers 10 bases. The CDR3 has 15 amino acids. From germline, CDR1 is SGHNT and CDR2 YENEEA. Trimming at V came to 2 bases and at J to 9 bases, leaving 7 bases not matched to a gene. The CDR3 nucleotides read TGTGCCAGCAGCTTAAGCGGGACAGGGGTGAGTGAGCAGTTCTTC. Protein: CASSLSGTGVSEQFF.

The chain carries TRBV6-4 and TRBJ2-1; TRBD1 aligns across 9 bases. The trim removed 2 bases at V and 4 bases at J, leaving 6 bases unmatched. The CDR3 totals 16 residues. Germline V lookup: CDR1 MRHNA, CDR2 SNTAGT. The CDR3 DNA is TGTGCCAGCAGTGACCCCTGGACAGGGGAATACAATGAGCAGTTCTTC. Its protein product is CASSDPWTGEYNEQFF.

This clone has only a few counts. The chain combines TRBV6-6 with TRBJ2-1; D possibly matches TRBD1 or TRBD2 (5 bases each). The V end lost 0 bases, the J end lost 2 bases, and 11 bases lay between the germline ends. The CDR3 loop spans 16 amino acids. CDR1 is MNHNY and CDR2 is SVGAGI in the germline V gene (reference sequence). The CDR3 here is CASSYSGEPPYNEQFF. In nucleotides, the CDR3 is TGTGCCAGCAGTTACTCGGGGGAGCCCCCCTACAATGAGCAGTTCTTC.

This clone was observed once. The chain has TRBV19 and TRBJ1-4, with D possibly being TRBD1 (6 bases). The germline CDR1 and CDR2 sequences are LNHDA and SQIVND (reference sequence). The CDR3 loop spans 15 amino acids. The ends were cut back, 4 bases at V and 0 bases at J, with 9 bases in the middle. The CDR3 region is CASSNREATNEKLFF. In nucleotides, the CDR3 is TGTGCCAGTAGTAACAGGGAGGCAACTAATGAAAAACTGTTTTTT.